This T cell receptor beta chain is from a study of control samples from healthy donors and cancer patients. TCRdb keeps only in-frame clones here, not all; method: immunoSEQ multiplex PCR. The repertoire holds approximately 84,000 clones, with 91% as singletons. This CDR3 comprises 14 residues. Per the germline V gene, CDR1 is SGHTA and CDR2 is FQGNSA. With 3 bases removed from V and 4 bases from J, the gap between germline ends came to 9 bases. This chain uses TRBV7-2 with TRBJ2-2; no definite D call. The TCR was taken from a man younger than 40 in good health. Material for sequencing was blood. The CDR3 loop is CASSFNSGTGELFF. In DNA, the CDR3 is TGTGCCAGCAGCTTTAACTCAGGCACCGGGGAGCTGTTTTTT.